One sample yielded the 28 T cell receptor beta chains listed below, sequenced in a study of CD8 T cells in ankylosing spondylitis. TCRdb reprocessed the 5' RACE reads via MiXCR and lists one record per CDR3 protein. Of 200,000 to 300,000 distinct CDR3 sequences in the sample, roughly 8.2% are singletons; the top ten hold around 4.8%. Sequenced material: blood, either unsorted or a sorted T cell fraction (not recorded which). The source is a female donor with ankylosing spondylitis or in good health (not recorded which).

Ten or more counts support this clonotype. The chain combines TRBV27 with TRBJ2-1; D is unresolved. V lost 4 bases, J lost 3 bases, and 16 bases lay in between. CDR3 length equals 16 residues. The germline V gene encodes CDR1 MNHEY and CDR2 SMNVEV (reference sequence). The CDR3 spells CASSSTRLSRYNEQFF. The DNA of the CDR3 is TGTGCCAGCAGTTCTACCCGACTGTCCCGCTACAATGAGCAGTTCTTC.

The sample holds many counts of this clonotype. J is TRBJ2-1 and V is TRBV7-2; D may be TRBD1 or TRBD2 (5 bases each). This CDR3 has 15 amino acids. Germline CDR1 is SGHTA and CDR2 is FQGNSA. V lost 6 bases and J lost 8, with 20 bases in between. The CDR3 DNA reads as TGTGCCAGCAGGTTTGGGGACCCCGGGCGGTATGAGCAGTTCTTC. It is translated as CASRFGDPGRYEQFF.

This clonotype has a count of ten or more. The V call is TRBV7-9, the J call TRBJ2-1; D gene uncertain. The CDR3 runs to 13 residues. V was shortened by 4 bases and J by 10 bases, with 14 bases between the two germline ends. Germline CDR1 reads SEHNR; CDR2 reads FQNEAQ (reference sequence). The CDR3 DNA is TGTGCCAGCAGCTCCGGAACAGAAAGGGAGCAGTTCTTC. Its protein product is CASSSGTEREQFF.

This clonotype was detected only a few times. V and J are TRBV11-2 and TRBJ2-4, with D unresolved. Trimming removed 5 bases from V and 0 bases from J, with 8 bases in between. Looked up from germline, CDR1 is SGHAT and CDR2 is FQNNGV. The CDR3 is 14 amino acids. This chain's CDR3 is CASSPLIAKNIQYF. The CDR3 DNA sequence: TGTGCCAGCAGCCCCCTGATAGCCAAAAACATTCAGTACTTC.

This clonotype was detected ten times or more. In nucleotides, the CDR3 is TGCGCCAGCAGCTCAACCTATCTGACAGGGATGAACACTGAAGCTTTCTTT. Protein: CASSSTYLTGMNTEAFF. The chain couples TRBV5-1 to TRBJ1-1; TRBD1 aligns across 7 bases. V trimming: 3 bases; J trimming: 0 bases; junction bases outside the gene matches: 11. Germline CDR1 is SGHRS and CDR2 is YFSETQ. The CDR3 is made up of 17 amino acids.

In its sample, this clonotype was seen many times. V gene TRBV6-1 combines with J gene TRBJ2-1; D is undetermined. Trimming pared 6 bases from V and 4 bases from J, leaving 16 bases between. The CDR3 is 15 residues long. The germline CDR1 and CDR2 sequences are MNHNS and SASEGT. CDR3 region: CASRPSATPYNEQFF. As DNA, the CDR3 is TGTGCCAGCAGACCCTCAGCGACACCTTACAATGAGCAGTTCTTC.

This clonotype was seen at least ten times. The chain combines TRBV20-1 with TRBJ2-3; a weak D match, TRBD2 (6 bases). Between the trimmed V and J ends, which lost 6 bases and 0 bases, there was a span of 10 bases. The CDR3 extends over 13 amino acids. The germline V gene has CDR1 DFQATT and CDR2 SNEGSKA (reference sequence). The CDR3 is CSASGLSTDTQYF. The CDR3 bases are TGCAGTGCGTCGGGACTGAGCACAGATACGCAGTATTTT.

The chain joins TRBV7-2 to TRBJ2-1; 7 bases match TRBD2. Germline V gene lookup returns CDR1 SGHTA and CDR2 FQGNSA. V shed 1 base and J 7 bases; nucleotides not matched to a gene: 4. This CDR3 has 14 residues. DNA for the CDR3: TGTGCCAGCAGCTTAGGGCTAGCGGATAATGAGCAGTTCTTC. Its translation is CASSLGLADNEQFF.

This clonotype has a handful of counts. The CDR3 is CASSLASGSWNEQFF. The CDR3 DNA follows: TGTGCCAGCAGCTTAGCTAGCGGGAGTTGGAATGAGCAGTTCTTC. The chain couples TRBV7-2 to TRBJ2-1; 9 nucleotides match TRBD2. Germline V gene sequence: CDR1 SGHTA, CDR2 FQGNSA. The V and J ends lost 0 bases and 7 bases, in that order; junction bases with no gene match: 4. The CDR3 has 15 amino acids.

Worth noting for this clonotype: Given a much more abundant clone one base away, this may be a read error. The V and J genes are TRBV20-1 and TRBJ1-1; D is possibly TRBD1 (5 bases). V was trimmed by 5 bases and J by 2 bases, leaving 15 bases between them. Germline assignment: CDR1 DFQATT and CDR2 SNEGSKA (reference sequence). The CDR3 runs to 14 residues. The CDR3 region is CSAHSGYINTEAFF. CDR3 coding DNA: TGCAGTGCTCATTCAGGGTACATAAACACTGAAGCTTTCTTT.

This sequence joins TRBV7-3 and TRBJ2-2; TRBD2 agrees at 9 bases. The length of the CDR3 is 20 residues. V shed 3 bases and J 0 bases; nucleotides not matched to a gene: 14. The V gene's germline CDR1 is SGHTA and CDR2 FQGTGA. CDR3: CASSFHRGGLASANTGELFF. The DNA of the CDR3 is TGTGCCAGCAGCTTCCACAGGGGAGGACTAGCGTCAGCGAACACCGGGGAGCTGTTTTTT.

The sample holds many counts of this clonotype. The chain couples TRBV20-1 to TRBJ2-7, with TRBD1 as a possible D gene (5 bases). Germline V gene sequence: CDR1 DFQATT, CDR2 SNEGSKA (reference sequence). V lost 4 bases and J 4 bases, leaving 8 bases between the germline ends. The CDR3 consists of 11 residues. The CDR3 DNA reads TGCAGTGCTACAGGGTCGTACGAGCAGTACTTC. Its translation is CSATGSYEQYF.

This clonotype was seen ten or more times. The rearrangement joins TRBV4-3 to TRBJ1-5; 12 nucleotides agree with TRBD1. Germline-derived CDR1 and CDR2 are LGHNA and YSLEER. Unmatched junction bases numbered 14, after V lost 4 bases and J lost 1 base. This CDR3 spans 20 amino acids. CDR3 loop: CASSRMTGTGGKVSNQPQHF. CDR3 nucleotides: TGCGCCAGCAGCCGGATGACCGGGACAGGGGGCAAAGTGAGCAATCAGCCCCAGCATTTT.

This clonotype came up once. The genes are TRBV20-1 and TRBJ2-5, with TRBD2 matching 9 bases. The V gene end was trimmed by 5 bases and the J gene end by 3 bases; junction bases not matched to a gene: 4. The CDR3 length is 13 residues. Germline CDR1 and CDR2: DFQATT and SNEGSKA (reference sequence). CDR3: CSARAGGEETQYF. The CDR3 region has the DNA TGCAGTGCTCGAGCGGGAGGAGAAGAGACCCAGTACTTC.

As to this clonotype: This clone may be a read error of a much larger clone one base away. V usage is TRBV3-1 and J usage is TRBJ2-5, with 10 bases aligning to TRBD1. Germline lookup yields CDR1 LGHDT and CDR2 YNNKEL (reference sequence). CDR3 length: 16 residues. The CDR3 reads CDSSQDPGQGKETQYF. Here the CDR3 DNA reads TGTGACAGCAGCCAAGATCCGGGACAGGGGAAAGAGACCCAGTACTTC.

This clonotype was picked up many times. The chain has TRBV3-1 and TRBJ2-1, with 10 bases that match TRBD2. Per germline, CDR1 LGHDT and CDR2 YNNKEL (reference sequence). This CDR3 is 19 amino acids long. The trim removed 2 bases at V and 3 bases at J, leaving 13 bases unmatched. CDR3 coding DNA: TGTGCCAGCAGCCAAAAGGGGCTAATAGCGGGAGGACTCTACAATGAGCAGTTCTTC. Amino acids: CASSQKGLIAGGLYNEQFF.

The chain carries TRBV12-3 or TRBV12-4 and TRBJ2-1; D ambiguous. This CDR3 comprises 15 residues. The ends were cut back, 5 bases at V and 0 bases at J, with 11 bases in the middle. The CDR3: CASSPRQSSYNEQFF. The CDR3 DNA reads as TGTGCCAGCAGTCCCCGACAAAGCTCCTACAATGAGCAGTTCTTC.

This clonotype was seen ten or more times. The chain combines TRBV6-5 with TRBJ1-1; no definite D call. This CDR3 is 14 amino acids long. CDR1 and CDR2 from the germline V gene are MNHEY and SVGAGI. Deletions cut 0 bases from V and 8 bases from J, with 13 bases between. DNA of the CDR3: TGTGCCAGCAGTTACTCGGAGCCTTGGGCCGAAGCTTTCTTT. Protein sequence: CASSYSEPWAEAFF.

This clonotype appeared a few times. The chain links TRBV5-5 to TRBJ1-2; D gene uncertain. Germline loops: CDR1 SGHKS, CDR2 YYEKEE (reference sequence). The CDR3 length is 13 residues. With 1 base removed from V and 2 bases from J, the gap between germline ends came to 6 bases. The CDR3 DNA reads TGTGCCAGCAGCTTGAACACAAACTATGGCTACACCTTC. Its protein product is CASSLNTNYGYTF.

This clonotype was counted many times. This chain uses TRBV10-1 with TRBJ2-1, with 9 bases matching TRBD2. The germline gives CDR1 WNHNN, CDR2 SYGVQD (reference sequence). V trimming: 5 bases; J trimming: 3 bases; junction bases outside the gene matches: 5. The CDR3 contains 15 residues. The CDR3 sequence: CASSPSSGNYNEQFF. In nucleotides, the CDR3 is TGCGCCAGCAGTCCCTCTAGCGGGAACTACAATGAGCAGTTCTTC.

This clonotype was recorded many times. The chain uses TRBV20-1 and TRBJ2-7, with 7 bases aligning to TRBD2. Per germline, CDR1 DFQATT and CDR2 SNEGSKA (reference sequence). The CDR3 loop spans 16 amino acids. The trim removed 0 bases at V and 1 base at J, leaving 9 bases unmatched. The CDR3 loop is CSARDVQAGYSYEQYF. CDR3 nucleotides: TGCAGTGCTAGAGATGTCCAAGCGGGATATTCCTACGAGCAGTACTTC.

V gene TRBV6-5 combines with J gene TRBJ2-7; D is possibly TRBD1 (7 bases). Per germline, CDR1 MNHEY and CDR2 SVGAGI. Trimming took 2 bases from V and 1 from J, leaving 12 bases between them. The CDR3 extends over 15 amino acids. CDR3 in amino acids: CASSYQGGLSYEQYF. In DNA form, the CDR3 reads TGTGCCAGCAGTTACCAGGGGGGTTTATCCTACGAGCAGTACTTC.

Worth noting for this clonotype: A much larger clone sits a single nucleotide away, making a read error possible. The chain uses TRBV7-8 and TRBJ2-3; the D call may be TRBD1 or TRBD2 (6 bases each). The CDR3 has 15 residues. CDR1 SGHVS and CDR2 FQNEAQ come from the germline V gene. Trimming took 1 base from V and 2 from J, leaving 10 bases between them. Here the CDR3 reads CASSLGGAHTDTQYF. The CDR3 DNA reads as TGTGCCAGCAGCTTAGGGGGGGCGCACACAGATACGCAGTATTTT.

This clonotype appeared a single time. A read error may explain this, as a much larger clone is one base away. The V call is TRBV10-2, the J call TRBJ2-6; maybe TRBD2 (6 bases). CDR1 is WSHSY and CDR2 is SAAADI in the germline V gene. The CDR3 is 14 amino acids. Written as DNA, the CDR3 is TGCGCCAACAGTGACGCGGGGCTGGCCAACGTCCTGACTTTC. Protein product: CANSDAGLANVLTF.

This clonotype appeared many times. The rearrangement joins TRBV24-1 to TRBJ2-1; D not resolved. The CDR3 runs to 13 residues. With 3 bases removed from V and 4 bases from J, the gap between germline ends came to 6 bases. Per germline, CDR1 KGHDR and CDR2 SFDVKD. CDR3 protein: CATSDPGYNEQFF. The CDR3 nucleotides read TGTGCCACCAGTGATCCAGGATACAATGAGCAGTTCTTC.

The gene calls are TRBV19 and TRBJ1-5; D uncertain. The germline V gene encodes CDR1 LNHDA and CDR2 SQIVND (reference sequence). V lost 7 bases and J lost 6, with 13 bases in between. The CDR3 covers 13 residues. The CDR3 sequence is CASNNGLGQPQHF. The DNA for the CDR3 is TGTGCCAGTAATAACGGATTAGGTCAGCCCCAGCATTTT.

This chain uses TRBV9 with TRBJ2-2; D gene uncertain. V was trimmed by 0 bases and J by 14 bases, leaving 23 bases between them. Germline V gene sequence: CDR1 SGDLS, CDR2 YYNGEE. The CDR3 length is 16 residues. The CDR3 nucleotides read TGTGCCAGCAGCGTAGGGGAAAGGGCGAACACCGTGGATCTGTTTTTT. This sequence encodes CASSVGERANTVDLFF.

The rearrangement joins TRBV7-2 to TRBJ2-1, with 12 nucleotides matching TRBD2. This CDR3 region has 14 residues. V shed 7 bases, J shed 10 bases, and the junction held 8 bases outside the gene matches. Germline values: CDR1 SGHTA, CDR2 FQGNSA. CDR3 residues: CASKGGLAGIEQFF. The CDR3 DNA sequence: TGTGCCAGCAAAGGAGGACTAGCGGGGATAGAGCAGTTCTTC.